The 32 T cell receptor beta chains given below trace back to one sample, sequenced in a study of cytomegalovirus exposure and HLA in healthy donors (TCRdb year 2017). Library preparation was by the immunoSEQ multiplex PCR assay. A mixture of 60 forward primers for TCR Vbeta segments and 13 reverse primers for TCR Jbeta segments was used in the multiplex PCR. Held by TCRdb, this immuneACCESS table contains in-frame sequences only and omits some clones. Under half of the omission traces to an unresolved V gene where checked; the cause of the rest is unknown. This sample gives about 180,000 clones in total; about three quarters of them show up just once. The biggest ten clones account for 2.5% of the sample. Sequenced: PBMCs. The origin of the receptors is a female donor in good health and CMV-seronegative.

V is TRBV6-5 and J is TRBJ2-5; no reliable D call. The CDR3 contains 13 residues. Germline-derived CDR1 and CDR2 are MNHEY and SVGAGI. With 4 bases removed from V and 5 bases from J, the gap between germline ends came to 11 bases. The CDR3 region is CASSSTRRETQYF. CDR3 DNA: TGTGCCAGCAGTTCCACGAGGCGGGAGACCCAGTACTTC.

The chain joins TRBV7-9 to TRBJ2-7; 11 bases are a match to TRBD2. In germline, CDR1 is SEHNR, CDR2 FQNEAQ (reference sequence). The CDR3 consists of 18 residues. The junction had 12 bases not matched to a gene; V was cut back by 1 base and J by 4 bases. The CDR3 region has the DNA TGTGCCAGCAGCTTAGGGAGAGGAGGGACTAGCGGTAGATACGAGCAGTACTTC. Encoded protein: CASSLGRGGTSGRYEQYF.

The chain joins TRBV7-2 to TRBJ2-3, with a tentative D call TRBD2 (6 bases). The germline gives CDR1 SGHTA, CDR2 FQGNSA. V shed 7 bases and J shed 4 bases, with 18 bases lying between them. The CDR3 extends over 15 amino acids. For the CDR3, the DNA is TGTGCCAGCACCGCGGGACTCCAAGGGCCAGATACGCAGTATTTT. Protein: CASTAGLQGPDTQYF.

The chain links TRBV7-9 to TRBJ1-4; TRBD1 is a possible D gene (5 bases). V gave up 8 bases and J gave up 4 bases, with 11 bases separating them. CDR1 is SEHNR and CDR2 is FQNEAQ in the germline V gene (reference sequence). CDR3 length: 13 amino acids. The CDR3 protein is CASRRGFNEKLFF. The CDR3 region has the DNA TGTGCCAGCCGGCGGGGGTTTAATGAAAAACTGTTTTTT. Complete variable domain (other parts from reference TRBV7-9 and TRBJ1-4): DTGVSQNPRHKITKRGQNVTFRCDPISEHNRLYWYRQTLGQGPEFLTYFQNEAQLEKSRLLSDRFSAERPKGSFSTLEIQRTEQGDSAMYLCASRRGFNEKLFFGSGTQLSVL.

Points on this clone: An end of the junction differs from the germline gene, which may be a read error. The chain uses TRBV5-1 and TRBJ2-5; D is possibly TRBD1 (6 bases). Per the germline V gene, CDR1 is SGHRS and CDR2 is YFSETQ. This CDR3 has 19 amino acids. The CDR3 DNA is TGCGCCAGCAACTTGGGTATGCCGACAGGACCCATCATCGGGGAGACCCAGTACTTC. It is translated as CASNLGMPTGPIIGETQYF.

The genes are TRBV6-1 and TRBJ2-7, with D perhaps matching TRBD1 (6 bases). CDR1 and CDR2 from the germline V gene are MNHNS and SASEGT. The CDR3 length is 13 residues. Trimming left V 8 bases short and J 3 bases short, with 14 bases between. CDR3 sequence reads: CASGVGGRYEQYF. The CDR3 DNA reads TGTGCCAGCGGGGTAGGGGGACGCTACGAGCAGTACTTC.

V and J are TRBV7-3 and TRBJ2-1; 12 bases agree with TRBD2. V dropped 7 bases and J dropped 9; count of bases not matched to a gene: 7. This CDR3 spans 14 amino acids. CDR1 is SGHTA and CDR2 is FQGTGA in the germline V gene. The CDR3 sequence: CASTPSGGASEQFF. Written as DNA, the CDR3 is TGTGCCAGCACCCCTAGCGGGGGGGCTTCTGAGCAGTTCTTC.

This clone was recorded a few times. The CDR3 DNA sequence: TGTGCCAGCAGCCAAGAGCGGACAGGGTTGTACGAGCAGTACTTC. This gives the protein CASSQERTGLYEQYF. V gene TRBV4-2 combines with J gene TRBJ2-7; 8 bases are a match to TRBD1. CDR3 length: 15 amino acids. V was pared by 0 bases and J by 4 bases, with 5 bases of the junction left unmatched. The germline CDR1 and CDR2 sequences are LGHNA and YNFKEQ.

This sequence joins TRBV19 and TRBJ2-7; 7 positions agree with TRBD1. Germline lookup yields CDR1 LNHDA and CDR2 SQIVND (reference sequence). With V trimmed by 5 bases and J by 0 bases, 7 bases remained unmatched. The CDR3 sequence is 15 residues long. CDR3 residues: CASSAPDRSSYEQYF. The CDR3 DNA reads as TGTGCCAGTAGTGCGCCGGACAGGAGCTCCTACGAGCAGTACTTC. Full variable domain (rest looked up from reference TRBV19 and TRBJ2-7): DGGITQSPKYLFRKEGQNVTLSCEQNLNHDAMYWYRQDPGQGLRLIYYSQIVNDFQKGDIAEGYSVSREKKESFPLTVTSAQKNPTAFYLCASSAPDRSSYEQYFGPGTRLTVT.

The V and J genes are TRBV7-2 and TRBJ2-7; TRBD1 is a possible D gene (6 bases). With 5 bases removed from V and 3 bases from J, the gap between germline ends came to 11 bases. Germline CDR1 reads SGHTA; CDR2 reads FQGNSA. This CDR3 has 13 amino acids. In nucleotides, the CDR3 is TGTGCCAGCAGCCCCGGACAGTACTACGAGCAGTACTTC. It specifies CASSPGQYYEQYF.

CDR3 residues: CASSLGRTGFREQFF. The CDR3 DNA follows: TGCGCCAGCAGCTTGGGTCGGACAGGGTTTAGGGAGCAGTTCTTC. The rearrangement links TRBV5-1 to TRBJ2-1; TRBD1 matches at 8 bases. J was trimmed by 10 bases and V by 0 bases; bases with no gene match: 9. Germline V gives CDR1 SGHRS, CDR2 YFSETQ. CDR3 length: 15 amino acids.

Comments on this clone: The same CDR3 can be traced to other DNA sequences in this sample. The chain couples TRBV9 to TRBJ1-1; TRBD1 aligns across 9 bases. V gave up 3 bases and J gave up 1 base; unmatched junction bases: 1. The CDR3 extends over 14 amino acids. Germline CDR1 SGDLS, CDR2 YYNGEE. CDR3 DNA: TGTGCCAGCAGCGGACAGGGGGGGAACACTGAAGCTTTCTTT. Translating gives CASSGQGGNTEAFF.

This clone has only a few counts. The gene calls are TRBV19 and TRBJ2-1; 7 bases line up with TRBD2. The CDR3 length is 16 residues. The J segment lost 4 bases and the V segment lost 4 bases, leaving 10 bases of the junction unmatched. Germline assignment: CDR1 LNHDA and CDR2 SQIVND (reference sequence). The CDR3 loop is CASSTYAGAAYNEQFF. The CDR3 nucleotides are TGTGCCAGTAGTACCTATGCGGGAGCGGCATACAATGAGCAGTTCTTC.

This clone occurred once. The V and J genes are TRBV11-2 and TRBJ2-2; D call uncertain. CDR3 length: 16 amino acids. Trimming took 8 bases from V and 4 from J, leaving 20 bases between them. Germline-derived CDR1 and CDR2 are SGHAT and FQNNGV. CDR3 nucleotide sequence: TGTGCCAGCCGCCCTAGGCCGCAGATAAGCACCGGGGAGCTGTTTTTT. This translates into CASRPRPQISTGELFF.

Points on this clone: Mismatch with germline at one junction end may stem from a read error. The chain links TRBV7-7 to TRBJ2-2; TRBD2 aligns across 9 bases. The CDR3 runs 18 residues. Germline CDR1 SSHAT, CDR2 FNYEAQ (reference sequence). The DNA for the CDR3 is TGTGCTAGCAGTCCAAATGGGGGGCTAGCGGGAACCGCCGGGGAGCTGTTTTTT. Translated: CASSPNGGLAGTAGELFF.

The rearrangement uses TRBV7-2 and TRBJ1-5; a weak D match, TRBD1 (5 bases). Germline V CDR1 and CDR2: SGHTA, FQGNSA. V was trimmed by 1 base and J by 5 bases, leaving 9 bases between them. The CDR3 totals 14 residues. CDR3 amino acids: CASSLGGADQPQHF. The CDR3 DNA reads as TGTGCCAGCAGCTTAGGGGGCGCCGATCAGCCCCAGCATTTT.

This clone was detected a few times. The rearrangement joins TRBV18 to TRBJ2-3; 10 bases line up with TRBD1. The CDR3 spans 14 residues. V trimming: 4 bases; J trimming: 4 bases; junction bases outside the gene matches: 2. The germline CDR1 and CDR2 sequences are KGHSH and LQKENI. The CDR3 spells CASSLTGGADTQYF. The CDR3 bases are TGTGCCAGCTCACTGACAGGGGGCGCAGATACGCAGTATTTT.

This sequence joins TRBV4-3 and TRBJ1-1; the D is unclear. Trimming cost V 0 bases and J 11 bases, with 19 bases left between them. CDR3 length: 15 amino acids. Germline CDR1 is LGHNA and CDR2 is YSLEER. CDR3 amino acids: CASSQEVAVTRDAFF. The CDR3 coding sequence is TGCGCCAGCAGCCAAGAAGTCGCGGTGACTCGAGATGCTTTCTTT.

The CDR3 nucleotides are TGTGCCAGCAGTGACTCCGGGAGGGCCACAGATACGCAGTATTTT. Its translation is CASSDSGRATDTQYF. The rearrangement joins TRBV6-4 to TRBJ2-3; the match to TRBD2 covers 8 bases. This CDR3 has 15 residues. V shed 0 bases and J 2 bases; nucleotides not matched to a gene: 1. Germline lookup yields CDR1 MRHNA and CDR2 SNTAGT.

The chain links TRBV11-3 to TRBJ2-2, with TRBD2 matching 8 bases. Germline V gene lookup returns CDR1 SGHNT and CDR2 YENEEA. The CDR3 is 15 amino acids. J was trimmed by 6 bases and V by 1 base; bases with no gene match: 4. The CDR3 spells CASSLGGREAGELFF. In DNA form, the CDR3 reads TGTGCCAGCAGCTTAGGAGGGCGGGAGGCCGGGGAGCTGTTTTTT.

The chain has TRBV19 and TRBJ1-3; D unclear. This CDR3 is built from 15 residues. The germline V gene encodes CDR1 LNHDA and CDR2 SQIVND (reference sequence). V was shortened by 3 bases and J by 4 bases, with 13 bases between the two germline ends. The CDR3 here is CASSMRPPRGNTIYF. The CDR3 DNA is TGTGCCAGTAGTATGCGACCCCCGAGGGGAAACACCATATATTTT.

The rearrangement joins TRBV4-2 to TRBJ1-3; D not certain. V was trimmed by 0 bases and J by 4 bases, leaving 16 bases between them. This CDR3 has 17 residues. The germline CDR1 and CDR2 sequences are LGHNA and YNFKEQ. The CDR3: CASSQEDWEGAGNTIYF. The CDR3 DNA is TGTGCCAGCAGCCAAGAGGATTGGGAGGGTGCCGGAAACACCATATATTTT.

The rearrangement uses TRBV6-1 and TRBJ1-5; the D is unclear. Germline assignment: CDR1 MNHNS and CDR2 SASEGT. This CDR3 spans 13 amino acids. Trimming stripped 7 bases from V and 6 bases from J, with 13 bases between. This CDR3 reads CASNGEGGQPQHF. In DNA, the CDR3 is TGTGCCAGCAACGGGGAGGGAGGTCAGCCCCAGCATTTT.

The V call is TRBV4-1, the J call TRBJ2-1; TRBD2 matches at 16 bases. Germline V lookup: CDR1 MGHRA, CDR2 YSYEKL. J gave up 15 bases and V 4 bases, and 9 bases lay outside the gene matches. This CDR3 is built from 15 residues. CDR3 amino acids: CASSPGLAGGLHRFF. The CDR3 nucleotides are TGCGCCAGCAGCCCGGGACTAGCGGGGGGGCTACATCGGTTCTTC.

The rearrangement links TRBV5-4 to TRBJ2-7; D is ambiguous. CDR1 SGHNT and CDR2 YYREEE come from the germline V gene (reference sequence). The V and J ends lost 3 bases and 5 bases respectively, with 12 bases between them. This CDR3 is built from 13 residues. The CDR3, as DNA: TGTGCCAGCAGCTATCAGGCGCAAAACGAGCAGTACTTC. Translating gives CASSYQAQNEQYF.

This chain connects TRBV11-2 to TRBJ1-2; maybe TRBD1 (6 bases). The CDR3 runs to 15 residues. Trimming pared 5 bases from V and 8 bases from J, leaving 21 bases between. Looked up from germline, CDR1 is SGHAT and CDR2 is FQNNGV. The CDR3 region is CASSATIRGSGGYTF. The CDR3 DNA is TGTGCCAGCAGCGCTACCATCAGGGGCTCAGGGGGCTACACCTTC.

This chain links TRBV11-3 with TRBJ2-7; 8 positions agree with TRBD1. Trimming took 5 bases from V and 5 from J; bases not matched to a gene: 8. The CDR3 has 14 amino acids. CDR1 SGHNT and CDR2 YENEEA come from the germline V gene. The CDR3 sequence is CASSQGAVPHEQYF. Written as DNA, the CDR3 is TGTGCCAGCAGCCAGGGGGCAGTCCCCCACGAGCAGTACTTC.

V usage is TRBV2 and J usage is TRBJ2-1, with unresolved D. The length of the CDR3 is 14 residues. Germline loops: CDR1 SNHLY, CDR2 FYNNEI. The germline V and J ends were trimmed by 3 bases and 3 bases, with 9 bases remaining between them. The CDR3 spells CASSDRRSYNEQFF. As DNA, the CDR3 is TGTGCCAGCAGTGACAGGCGCAGCTACAATGAGCAGTTCTTC.

The gene calls are TRBV2 and TRBJ2-2, with 10 bases fitting TRBD2. The CDR3 is 15 residues long. V was pared by 6 bases and J by 3 bases, with 4 bases of the junction left unmatched. Germline V gene lookup returns CDR1 SNHLY and CDR2 FYNNEI. This chain's CDR3 is CASRSTSGHTGELFF. The DNA for the CDR3 is TGTGCCAGCAGGTCGACTAGCGGGCACACCGGGGAGCTGTTTTTT.

This clone was seen a few times. This sequence joins TRBV2 and TRBJ1-1; 11 nucleotides match TRBD1. Germline V lookup: CDR1 SNHLY, CDR2 FYNNEI. V was clipped by 6 bases and J by 4 bases; unmatched bases: 1. This CDR3 is built from 13 residues. The CDR3 nucleotides are TGTGCCAGCAGGGGGACAGGGGGCACTGAAGCTTTCTTT. Encoded protein: CASRGTGGTEAFF.

The gene calls are TRBV9 and TRBJ2-1; D possibly corresponds to TRBD2 (5 bases). Germline V gives CDR1 SGDLS, CDR2 YYNGEE. V shed 0 bases and J shed 4 bases, with 14 bases lying between them. The CDR3 sequence is 16 residues long. The CDR3 protein is CASSVEGSSLYNEQFF. In DNA form, the CDR3 reads TGTGCCAGCAGCGTAGAAGGGAGTTCACTTTACAATGAGCAGTTCTTC.

The V gene is TRBV6-5, the J gene TRBJ1-1; TRBD1 agrees at 7 bases. The V gene end was trimmed by 6 bases and the J gene end by 1 base; junction bases not matched to a gene: 5. There are 14 residues in the CDR3. CDR1 is MNHEY, CDR2 SVGAGI, per germline. The CDR3 nucleotides are TGTGCCAGCAGCAGGGACAGACAGAACACTGAAGCTTTCTTT. It yields the protein CASSRDRQNTEAFF.